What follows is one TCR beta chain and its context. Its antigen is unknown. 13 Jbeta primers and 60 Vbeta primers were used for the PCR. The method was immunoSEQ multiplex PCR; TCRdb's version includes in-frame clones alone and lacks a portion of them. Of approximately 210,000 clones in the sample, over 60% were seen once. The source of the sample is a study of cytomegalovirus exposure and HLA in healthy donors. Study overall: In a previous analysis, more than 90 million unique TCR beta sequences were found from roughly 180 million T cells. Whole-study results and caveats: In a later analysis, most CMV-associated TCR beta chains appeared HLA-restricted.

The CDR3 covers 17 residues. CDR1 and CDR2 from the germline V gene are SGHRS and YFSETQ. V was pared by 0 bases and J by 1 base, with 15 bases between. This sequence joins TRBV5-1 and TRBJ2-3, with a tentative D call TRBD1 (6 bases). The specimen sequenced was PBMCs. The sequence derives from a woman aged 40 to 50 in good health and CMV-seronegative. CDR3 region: CASSLAGDTGGTDTQYF. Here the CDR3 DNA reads TGCGCCAGCAGCTTGGCCGGGGACACCGGGGGCACAGATACGCAGTATTTT.